This TCR beta chain was retrieved from a study of tumor-infiltrating lymphocytes in primary liver carcinoma. Overall study: Each participant had primary liver carcinoma, and surgical resection was the treatment. Findings of the study overall: With p = 0.039, the top-250-clone fraction in tumors significantly exceeded that in blood.

CDR1 and CDR2 (germline): MDHEN, SYDVKM. Trimming pared 6 bases from V and 6 bases from J, leaving 24 bases between. The CDR3 contains 16 residues. The researchers obtained blood RNA from unsorted whole blood and also extracted germline DNA. Chronic HBV infection, which was untreated, was present in the patients. Preoperatively, peripheral blood was drawn, around 4 milliliters in total. In regard to this clonotype: Its target is not known.

A constant-region primer served to make TCR beta cDNA from about 0.5 ug total RNA. Amplification in three nested multiplex PCR rounds with slightly modified ARM-PCR gave rise to TCR beta libraries. Use of TRBV1-TRBV30 forward primers with a C-beta reverse primer characterized the first two PCR rounds, which lasted about 9 cycles each. TCRdb analysed the multiplex PCR reads with MiXCR anew, one entry per CDR3 protein. The sample has about 300,000 distinct CDR3 sequences, 65% seen once. This receptor was identified in a man between 35 and 55 years old with primary liver carcinoma and hepatitis B virus infection. Sequencing input: peripheral blood. This chain joins TRBV28 and TRBJ2-7; the D is unclear. As DNA, the CDR3 is TGTGCCAGCAGCTCCCTCCAGAGAGGCCTGGTTACCGAGCAGTACTTC. Encoded protein: CASSSLQRGLVTEQYF.